This T cell receptor (beta chain) was sequenced in a study of shared clonotypes between healthy human individuals. At the level of the study: Per donor, CD8 memory used one plate, CD8 naive used two, CD4 memory used three and CD4 naive used three. Study-level points and caveats: The study sampled only blood, and tissue repertoires likely differ. Sharing across four donors was highest in naive CD4 (roughly 5%) and lowest in memory CD8 (about 0.4%).

As for this clone: Its target is not known.

Splitting the CD4+ cells yielded a CD45RA+ naive subset and a CD45RA-negative memory subset. Profiling relied on immunoSEQ multiplex PCR, and the TCRdb table lists in-frame clones only, not all of them. The sample lists more than 1,200,000 clones; around 98.5% were seen once. With 2 bases removed from V and 6 bases from J, the gap between germline ends came to 17 bases. CDR3 length: 15 amino acids. Germline V lookup: CDR1 MNHEY, CDR2 SMNVEV (reference sequence). The source of this sequence is a man under 40 in good health. The gene calls are TRBV27 and TRBJ2-7; tentative D call: TRBD1 (5 bases). Sequences were obtained from naive CD4+ T cells sorted from blood. Noted subset: CD45RA+ positively selected. The CDR3 spells CASSLHWGPGGEQYF. In DNA, the CDR3 is TGTGCCAGCAGTTTACACTGGGGCCCCGGCGGCGAGCAGTACTTC.